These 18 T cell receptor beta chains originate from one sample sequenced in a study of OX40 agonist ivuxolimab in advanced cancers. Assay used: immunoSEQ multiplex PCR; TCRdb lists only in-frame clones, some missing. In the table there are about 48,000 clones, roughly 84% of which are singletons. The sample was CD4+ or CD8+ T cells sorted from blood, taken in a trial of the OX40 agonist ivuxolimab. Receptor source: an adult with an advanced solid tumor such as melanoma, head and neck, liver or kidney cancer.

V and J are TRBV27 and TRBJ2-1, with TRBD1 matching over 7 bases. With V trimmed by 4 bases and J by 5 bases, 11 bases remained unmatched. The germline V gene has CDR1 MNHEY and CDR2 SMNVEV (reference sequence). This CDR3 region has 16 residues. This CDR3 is CASSSTYRGVHNEQFF. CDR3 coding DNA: TGTGCCAGCAGTTCAACATACAGGGGTGTTCACAATGAGCAGTTCTTC.

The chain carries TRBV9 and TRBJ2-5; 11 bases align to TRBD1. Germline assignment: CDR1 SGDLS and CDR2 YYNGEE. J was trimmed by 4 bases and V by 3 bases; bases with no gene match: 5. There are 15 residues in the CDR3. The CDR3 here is CASSGGQGVIETQYF. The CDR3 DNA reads TGTGCCAGCAGCGGGGGACAGGGGGTAATAGAGACCCAGTACTTC.

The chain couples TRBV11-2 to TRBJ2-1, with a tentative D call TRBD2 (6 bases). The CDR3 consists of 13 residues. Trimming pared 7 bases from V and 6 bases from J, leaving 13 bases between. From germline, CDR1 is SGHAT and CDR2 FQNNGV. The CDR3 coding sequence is TGTGCCAGCACGGCCGGGACTTTCAATGAGCAGTTCTTC. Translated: CASTAGTFNEQFF.

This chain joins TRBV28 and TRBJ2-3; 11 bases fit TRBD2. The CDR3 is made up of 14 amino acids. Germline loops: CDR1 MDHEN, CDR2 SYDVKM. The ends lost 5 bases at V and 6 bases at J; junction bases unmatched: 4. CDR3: CASSPSGGRDTQYF. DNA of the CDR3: TGTGCCAGCAGTCCTAGCGGGGGGAGGGATACGCAGTATTTT.

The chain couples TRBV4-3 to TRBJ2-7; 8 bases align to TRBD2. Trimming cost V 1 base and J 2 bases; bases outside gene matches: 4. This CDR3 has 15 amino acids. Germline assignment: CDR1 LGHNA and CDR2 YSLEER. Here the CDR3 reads CASSQVLAATYEQYF. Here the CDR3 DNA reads TGCGCCAGCAGCCAAGTACTAGCGGCCACCTACGAGCAGTACTTC.

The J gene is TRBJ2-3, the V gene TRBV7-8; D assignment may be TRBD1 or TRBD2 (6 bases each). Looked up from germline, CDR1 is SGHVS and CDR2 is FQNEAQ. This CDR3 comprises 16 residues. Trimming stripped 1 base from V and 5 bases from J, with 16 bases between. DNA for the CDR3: TGTGCCAGCAGCTTAGAGGTCGGAGGGGGGATAGATACGCAGTATTTT. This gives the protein CASSLEVGGGIDTQYF.

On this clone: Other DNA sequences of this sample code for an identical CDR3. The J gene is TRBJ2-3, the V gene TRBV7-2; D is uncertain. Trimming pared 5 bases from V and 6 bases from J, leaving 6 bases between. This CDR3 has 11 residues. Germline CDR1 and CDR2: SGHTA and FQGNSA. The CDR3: CASSLSDTQYF. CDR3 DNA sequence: TGTGCCAGCAGCCTTTCGGATACGCAGTATTTT.

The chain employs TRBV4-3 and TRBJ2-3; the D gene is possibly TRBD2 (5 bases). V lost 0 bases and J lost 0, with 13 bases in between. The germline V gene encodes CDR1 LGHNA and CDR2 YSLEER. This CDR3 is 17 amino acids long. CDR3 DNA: TGCGCCAGCAGCCAAGAAGTTTCCGGACTTAGCACAGATACGCAGTATTTT. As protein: CASSQEVSGLSTDTQYF.

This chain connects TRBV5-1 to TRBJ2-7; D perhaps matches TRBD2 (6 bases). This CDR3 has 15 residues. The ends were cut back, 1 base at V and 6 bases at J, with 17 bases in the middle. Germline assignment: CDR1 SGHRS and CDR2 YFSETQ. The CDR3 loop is CASSLSLGQGGEQYF. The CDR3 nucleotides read TGCGCCAGCAGCTTGTCTCTGGGGCAGGGAGGCGAGCAGTACTTC.

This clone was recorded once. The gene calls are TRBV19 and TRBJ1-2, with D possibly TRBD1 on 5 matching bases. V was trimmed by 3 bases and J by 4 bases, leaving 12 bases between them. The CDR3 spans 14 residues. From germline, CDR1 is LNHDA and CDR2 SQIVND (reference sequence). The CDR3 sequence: CASSMGTLPYGYTF. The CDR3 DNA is TGTGCCAGTAGTATGGGGACTTTACCCTATGGCTACACCTTC.

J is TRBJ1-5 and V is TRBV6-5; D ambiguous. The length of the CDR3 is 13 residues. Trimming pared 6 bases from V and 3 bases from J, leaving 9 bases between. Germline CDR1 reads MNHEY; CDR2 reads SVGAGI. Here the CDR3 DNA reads TGTGCCAGCAGGGGCCGGCTCAATCAGCCCCAGCATTTT. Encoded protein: CASRGRLNQPQHF.

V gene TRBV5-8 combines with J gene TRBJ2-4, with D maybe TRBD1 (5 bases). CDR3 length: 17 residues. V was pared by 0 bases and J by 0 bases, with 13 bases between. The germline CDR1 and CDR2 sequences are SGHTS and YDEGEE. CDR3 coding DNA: TGTGCCAGCAGCTTGGCCGTGACAGATCTAGCCAAAAACATTCAGTACTTC. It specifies CASSLAVTDLAKNIQYF.

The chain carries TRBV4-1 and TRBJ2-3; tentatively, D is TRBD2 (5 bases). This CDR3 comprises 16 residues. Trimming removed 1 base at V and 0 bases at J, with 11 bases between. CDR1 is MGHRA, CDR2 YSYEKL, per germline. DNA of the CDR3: TGCGCCAGCAGCCAAGGTCGCGGGCCTAGCACAGATACGCAGTATTTT. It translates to CASSQGRGPSTDTQYF.

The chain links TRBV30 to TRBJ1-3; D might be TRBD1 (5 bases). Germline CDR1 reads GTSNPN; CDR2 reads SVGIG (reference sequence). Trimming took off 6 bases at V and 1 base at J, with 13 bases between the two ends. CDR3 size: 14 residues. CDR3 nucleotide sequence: TGTGCCTGCTCGATCGGGGGATCTGGAAACACCATATATTTT. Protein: CACSIGGSGNTIYF.

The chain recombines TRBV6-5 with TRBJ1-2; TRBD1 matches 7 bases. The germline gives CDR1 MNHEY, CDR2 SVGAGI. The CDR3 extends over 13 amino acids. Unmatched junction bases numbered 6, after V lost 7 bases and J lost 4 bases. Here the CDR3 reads CASTPTGTYGYTF. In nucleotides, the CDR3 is TGTGCCAGCACCCCGACAGGGACCTATGGCTACACCTTC.

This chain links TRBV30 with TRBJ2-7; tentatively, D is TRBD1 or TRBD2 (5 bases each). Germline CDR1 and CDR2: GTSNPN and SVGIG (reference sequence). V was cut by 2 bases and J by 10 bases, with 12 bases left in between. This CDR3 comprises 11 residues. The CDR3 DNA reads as TGTGCCTGGAGTTTCCCGGGACGTCAGTACTTC. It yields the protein CAWSFPGRQYF.

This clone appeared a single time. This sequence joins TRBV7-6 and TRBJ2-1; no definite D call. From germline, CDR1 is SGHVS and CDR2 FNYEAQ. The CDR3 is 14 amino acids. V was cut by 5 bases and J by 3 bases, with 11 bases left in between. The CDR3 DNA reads TGTGCCAGCAGCCCCTCGAGGATCTACAATGAGCAGTTCTTC. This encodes CASSPSRIYNEQFF.

The CDR3 sequence is CASSPGAVLGGLNTGELFF. CDR3 in DNA: TGTGCCAGCTCACCAGGCGCCGTCTTGGGAGGCCTTAACACCGGGGAGCTGTTTTTT. The rearrangement links TRBV18 to TRBJ2-2; the D gene is possibly TRBD2 (6 bases). The CDR3 is 19 residues long. Deletions cut 2 bases from V and 2 bases from J, with 21 bases between. Germline CDR1 reads KGHSH; CDR2 reads LQKENI.